The rows below give T cell receptor beta chains drawn from one sample of a study of blood T cell repertoires in COVID-19. Profiled with immunoSEQ multiplex PCR; TCRdb holds only in-frame clones, not every one. The sample consists of some 140,000 clones, approximately 88% of them appearing once. Sequencing was performed on PBMCs or T cells enriched from blood (not recorded which). These receptors originate from a man aged 35 to 55 with acute COVID-19. Each CDR3 is given with its conserved first and last residue. D genes are given only for firm matches. Rows give clone size only sometimes, using once, few, many, or a class for an expanded clone.

CASSPGMDNGYTF | TGTGCCAGCAGTCCAGGGATGGATAATGGCTACACCTTC | TRBJ1-2 | 13 | NA | few | TRBV25-1
CASQREGGFGEQFF | TGCGCCAGCCAGCGGGAGGGCGGTTTCGGTGAGCAGTTCTTC | TRBJ2-1 | 14 | TRBD2 | many | TRBV5-1
CASNPAERVKSSYEQYF | TGTGCCAGCAACCCTGCCGAGAGGGTGAAGTCCTCCTACGAGCAGTACTTC | TRBJ2-7 | 17 | NA | few | TRBV7-2
CASSSGLYEQYF | TGTGCCAGCAGCTCGGGACTCTACGAGCAGTACTTC | TRBJ2-7 | 12 | NA | once | TRBV11-2
CSVGRGAENTEAFF | TGCAGCGTCGGGAGGGGGGCGGAGAACACTGAAGCTTTCTTT | TRBJ1-1 | 14 | NA | NA | TRBV29-1
CATSDFEGNSQETQYF | TGTGCCACCAGTGATTTTGAGGGTAATAGCCAAGAGACCCAGTACTTC | TRBJ2-5 | 16 | NA | NA | TRBV24-1
CASSWGQGPLWFETQYF | TGTGCCAGCTCTTGGGGACAGGGTCCTCTTTGGTTCGAGACCCAGTACTTC | TRBJ2-5 | 17 | TRBD1 | NA | TRBV7-9
CAWKPGTGVSTSMGNTIYF | TGTGCCTGGAAACCCGGCACAGGAGTTAGTACCTCAATGGGGAACACCATATATTTT | TRBJ1-3 | 19 | NA | few | TRBV30
CASSISVSGNTIYF | TGTGCCAGCAGTATTTCAGTCTCTGGAAACACCATATATTTT | TRBJ1-3 | 14 | NA | NA | TRBV28
CASSEGQTYEQYF | TGTGCCAGCAGCGAAGGACAGACCTACGAGCAGTACTTC | TRBJ2-7 | 13 | NA | NA | TRBV9
CASSLGAGTAKNIQYF | TGTGCCAGCAGCTTAGGTGCGGGGACAGCCAAAAACATTCAGTACTTC | TRBJ2-4 | 16 | NA | few | TRBV7-9
CASSLRGANTQYF | TGTGCCAGCAGCTTGCGGGGTGCAAATACGCAGTATTTT | TRBJ2-3 | 13 | NA | NA | TRBV7-8
CASSPSDEGARVGDEKLFF | TGCGCCAGCAGCCCCAGCGACGAGGGGGCGAGGGTGGGGGATGAAAAACTGTTTTTT | TRBJ1-4 | 19 | TRBD1 | NA | TRBV5-1
CASSHGAAGEQYF | TGCGCCAGCAGCCACGGGGCCGCGGGAGAGCAGTACTTC | TRBJ2-7 | 13 | NA | few | TRBV4-3
CASSGPPPGLPYNEQFF | TGTGCCAGCAGCGGCCCCCCCCCGGGACTTCCGTACAATGAGCAGTTCTTC | TRBJ2-1 | 17 | NA | NA | TRBV5-8
CASSLEVDSRNSPLHF | TGTGCCAGCAGCTTAGAAGTGGACAGCCGAAATTCACCCCTCCACTTT | TRBJ1-6 | 16 | NA | few | TRBV11-2
CAWSFLGTGIGYTF | TGTGCCTGGAGTTTCCTAGGGACAGGGATCGGCTACACCTTC | TRBJ1-2 | 14 | TRBD1 | NA | TRBV30
CASSDNRASNEKLFF | TGTGCCAGCAGCGATAACAGGGCTTCTAATGAAAAACTGTTTTTT | TRBJ1-4 | 15 | NA | NA | TRBV13
CASSFLRGQFQSTDTQYF | TGTGCCAGCAGTTTCCTCCGCGGACAGTTTCAAAGCACAGATACGCAGTATTTT | TRBJ2-3 | 18 | NA | NA | TRBV27
CANTPGQNQPQHF | TGTGCCAATACCCCGGGACAGAATCAGCCCCAGCATTTT | TRBJ1-5 | 13 | TRBD1 | NA | TRBV19
CAWSPGQGYSPLHF | TGTGCCTGGAGTCCCGGCCAGGGGTATTCACCCCTCCACTTT | TRBJ1-6 | 14 | NA | NA | TRBV30
CASTVQGYEQYF | TGTGCCAGCACTGTACAGGGTTACGAGCAGTACTTC | TRBJ2-7 | 12 | NA | NA | TRBV2
CASSSGTGAGTEAFF | TGTGCCAGCAGTTCCGGGACAGGGGCTGGCACTGAAGCTTTCTTT | TRBJ1-1 | 15 | TRBD1 | NA | TRBV6-2/TRBV6-3
CASSLIRDTQYF | TGTGCCAGCAGCTTAATCCGAGATACGCAGTATTTT | TRBJ2-3 | 12 | NA | NA | TRBV7-2
CASSLGTGRKKAYNEQFF | TGTGCCAGCAGTTTAGGGACAGGGAGAAAAAAGGCCTACAATGAGCAGTTCTTC | TRBJ2-1 | 18 | TRBD1 | NA | TRBV28
CASSLTGGVEQYF | TGTGCCAGCAGCTTAACGGGAGGGGTCGAGCAGTACTTC | TRBJ2-7 | 13 | TRBD2 | once | TRBV7-2
CASMRDRWDEKLFF | TGTGCCAGCATGAGGGACAGGTGGGATGAAAAACTGTTTTTT | TRBJ1-4 | 14 | TRBD1 | once | TRBV2
CASSVDTGLNQPQHF | TGTGCCAGCAGCGTAGATACAGGTCTCAATCAGCCCCAGCATTTT | TRBJ1-5 | 15 | NA | NA | TRBV9
CASSYGQGNGYTF | TGTGCCAGCAGTTATGGGCAGGGAAATGGCTACACCTTC | TRBJ1-2 | 13 | NA | NA | TRBV6-2/TRBV6-3
CASSPGGGTDTQYF | TGTGCCAGCAGCCCCGGTGGTGGCACAGATACGCAGTATTTT | TRBJ2-3 | 14 | NA | NA | TRBV7-7
CASSLERMDEQFF | TGTGCCAGCAGCTTAGAGCGGATGGATGAGCAGTTCTTC | TRBJ2-1 | 13 | NA | NA | TRBV5-4
CASSPDKHRPTKTQYF | TGTGCCAGCTCACCAGATAAACACCGCCCCACAAAGACCCAGTACTTC | TRBJ2-5 | 16 | NA | NA | TRBV18
CAWTMDRGSYEQYF | TGTGCCTGGACCATGGACAGGGGCTCCTACGAGCAGTACTTC | TRBJ2-7 | 14 | TRBD1 | NA | TRBV30
CASRTTGGYTEAFF | TGTGCCAGTAGAACGACAGGGGGGTACACTGAAGCTTTCTTT | TRBJ1-1 | 14 | TRBD1 | NA | TRBV19
CASSPRGSALNQPQHF | TGTGCCAGCAGTCCCCGAGGGTCGGCCTTGAACCAGCCCCAGCATTTT | TRBJ1-5 | 16 | NA | NA | TRBV27
CASSLGTRVYNEQFF | TGTGCCAGCAGCTTAGGGACTAGGGTTTACAACGAGCAGTTCTTC | TRBJ2-1 | 15 | TRBD2 | NA | TRBV11-2
CASSTYRDSLIRSGNTIYF | TGTGCCAGCAGCACTTACCGGGACAGCCTCATTAGGTCTGGAAACACCATATATTTT | TRBJ1-3 | 19 | TRBD1 | NA | TRBV13
CASSPSGIPTGELFF | TGTGCCAGCAGTCCTAGCGGGATCCCCACCGGGGAGCTGTTTTTT | TRBJ2-2 | 15 | TRBD2 | NA | TRBV7-8
CASSRMGGSVYEQYF | TGTGCCAGCAGTCGGATGGGGGGATCGGTCTACGAGCAGTACTTC | TRBJ2-7 | 15 | NA | NA | TRBV28
CASNRGGNANEKLFF | TGTGCCAGCAATAGGGGGGGTAATGCTAATGAAAAACTGTTTTTT | TRBJ1-4 | 15 | NA | NA | TRBV6-5
CASSQDLGNQPQHF | TGCGCCAGCAGCCAAGATCTTGGCAATCAGCCCCAGCATTTT | TRBJ1-5 | 14 | NA | NA | TRBV4-3
CASSVGTANIQYF | TGTGCCAGCAGCGTCGGGACAGCAAACATTCAGTACTTC | TRBJ2-4 | 13 | TRBD1 | NA | TRBV2
CASSLGGDRLGMNTEAFF | TGTGCCAGCAGCTTAGGGGGGGACAGGTTGGGAATGAACACTGAAGCTTTCTTT | TRBJ1-1 | 18 | TRBD1 | few | TRBV7-2
CASSPRTSGGDTQYF | TGTGCCAGCAGCCCCAGGACTAGCGGGGGAGATACGCAGTATTTT | TRBJ2-3 | 15 | TRBD2 | few | TRBV7-9
CASSFTGTGGDGYTF | TGTGCCAGCAGCTTCACCGGGACAGGGGGTGATGGCTACACCTTC | TRBJ1-2 | 15 | TRBD1 | NA | TRBV11-2
CASSLVAEQFF | TGTGCCAGCAGCTTGGTGGCTGAGCAGTTCTTC | TRBJ2-1 | 11 | NA | NA | TRBV11-2
CASEGQGTDTQYF | TGTGCGTCGGAAGGGCAGGGAACAGATACGCAGTATTTT | TRBJ2-3 | 13 | NA | NA | TRBV30
CASSSLLIVYEQFF | TGTGCCAGCAGCTCGCTATTAATCGTGTATGAGCAGTTCTTC | TRBJ2-1 | 14 | NA | NA | TRBV11-2
CASSLGSASPPETQYF | TGTGCCAGCAGCTTAGGGTCCGCTAGTCCCCCGGAGACCCAGTACTTC | TRBJ2-5 | 16 | NA | NA | TRBV7-8
CASSQILAGAFYNEQFF | TGCGCCAGCAGCCAGATATTAGCGGGGGCCTTCTACAATGAGCAGTTCTTC | TRBJ2-1 | 17 | TRBD2 | NA | TRBV4-3